Listed below are T cell receptor beta chains from one sample, sequenced in a study of Graves' ophthalmopathy and Graves' hyperthyroidism. TCRdb reanalysed the multiplex PCR reads using MiXCR and keeps one entry per CDR3 protein. The top ten clones hold approximately 7% of a sample with about 380,000 distinct CDR3 sequences, approximately 15% of them seen once. What was sequenced was peripheral blood. Receptor source: a woman between 18 and 30 years old with stable Graves' hyperthyroidism. Each CDR3 is given with its conserved first and last residue. The D gene is left open where the match is weak. Not all rows give a size; the values are once, few, many and, for expanded clones, a class.

clone_size j_call v_call d_call cdr3_length cdr3_nt cdr3_aa
- TRBJ1-2 TRBV11-2 - 16 TGTGCCAGCAGCCGACCCGGGGGACCGAGGCACTATGGCTACACCTTC CASSRPGGPRHYGYTF
many TRBJ2-7 TRBV7-9 - 13 TGTGCCAGCAGCGTTAACAGGGAGAGGGAGCAGTACTTC CASSVNREREQYF
many TRBJ1-1 TRBV6-4 TRBD1 16 TGTGCCAGCAGTGCTCGAGGGGGCACTAAGAACACTGAAGCTTTCTTT CASSARGGTKNTEAFF
few TRBJ2-2 TRBV11-2 TRBD2 18 TGTGCCAGCAGCTTCGGACTAGCGGGGGCAAGGTTCACCAGGGAGCTGTTTTTT CASSFGLAGARFTRELFF
many TRBJ2-1 TRBV25-1 TRBD1 16 TGTGCCAGCAGTGACTATTTGACAGGGAGATACAATGAGCAGTTCTTC CASSDYLTGRYNEQFF
many TRBJ2-5 TRBV24-1 - 15 TGTGCCACCAGTGATCCAGGGGAGGGGCAAGAGACCCAGTACTTC CATSDPGEGQETQYF
many TRBJ2-5 TRBV12-3/TRBV12-4 TRBD2 16 TGTGCCAGCAGTTTCGGGGGGGGTTCTCTACAAGAGACCCAGTACTTC CASSFGGGSLQETQYF
- TRBJ2-7 TRBV12-3/TRBV12-4 TRBD1 14 TGTGCCAGCAGGCCGGGACAGGGGGTCCACGAGCAGTACTTC CASRPGQGVHEQYF
few TRBJ1-1 TRBV12-3/TRBV12-4 TRBD1 17 TGTGCCAGCAGAACTCGGACAGGGGGCATTTTGAACACTGAAGCTTTCTTT CASRTRTGGILNTEAFF
few TRBJ2-7 TRBV13 TRBD1 13 TGTGCCAGCACGGGACAGGGTGCTAACGAGCGGTACTTC CASTGQGANERYF
many TRBJ1-2 TRBV6-1 - 13 TGTGCCAGCACCCAAGGGGGGAAGGATGGCTACACCTTC CASTQGGKDGYTF
many TRBJ1-1 TRBV12-3/TRBV12-4 TRBD1 14 TGTGCCAGCAGTCTCGGACAGGAGAGCACTGAAGCTTTCTTT CASSLGQESTEAFF
many TRBJ1-1 TRBV4-1 - 13 TGCGCCAGCAGCCAATTGACGAACACTGAAGCTTTCTTT CASSQLTNTEAFF
- TRBJ2-7 TRBV6-2/TRBV6-3 - 15 TGTGCCAGCAGATCCTCCGGGATAGGGGGACGAGATCAGTACTTC CASRSSGIGGRDQYF
- TRBJ2-5 TRBV5-1 TRBD2 17 TGCGCCAGCAGCTCCGGACTAGCGGGGGTTATACAAGAGACCCAGTACTTC CASSSGLAGVIQETQYF
- TRBJ1-5 TRBV7-2 TRBD1 18 TGTGCCAGCAGCTTAGGCTACCAGGGACAGAGAAGCAATCAGCCCCAGCATTTT CASSLGYQGQRSNQPQHF
many TRBJ2-5 TRBV2 - 13 TGTGCCAGCGATGGGGGTAGACAAGAGACCCAGTACTTC CASDGGRQETQYF
many TRBJ1-6 TRBV6-2/TRBV6-3 - 14 TGTGCCAGCAGTCCGACAGGAAATAATTCACCCCTCCACTTT CASSPTGNNSPLHF
many TRBJ1-2 TRBV19 - 15 TGTGCCAGTAGTATGAGTGGACAGACAAGCTATGGCTACACCTTC CASSMSGQTSYGYTF
many TRBJ2-5 TRBV10-3 - 17 TGTGCCATCAGTCCCAGAGGGGTCCGAGGAGGGGGAGAGACCCAGTACTTC CAISPRGVRGGGETQYF
- TRBJ2-4 TRBV7-9 TRBD1 16 TGTGCCAGCAGCTTATGGACAGGGTCGGGGAAAAACATTCAGTACTTC CASSLWTGSGKNIQYF
- TRBJ2-7 TRBV11-1 TRBD1 16 TGTGCCAGCAGCTTAGGAACCGGGACAGCCGAATACGAGCAGTACTTC CASSLGTGTAEYEQYF
many TRBJ2-7 TRBV20-1 TRBD2 17 TGCAGTGCTACCAGACCGGGACTAGCGGGGTTCTCCTACGAGCAGTACTTC CSATRPGLAGFSYEQYF
many TRBJ2-7 TRBV7-2 - 13 TGTGCCAGCAGCTTAAACGGGGAATACGAGCAGTACTTC CASSLNGEYEQYF
- TRBJ2-7 TRBV27 TRBD2 18 TGTGCCAGCAGCCTTAACTTCGCGCGGGGGGGGAAAGGAGGCGAGCAGTACTTC CASSLNFARGGKGGEQYF
many TRBJ2-5 TRBV12-5 - 14 TGTGCTAGTGGTTTGTCGGGGGGCGCCGGGACCCAGTACTTC CASGLSGGAGTQYF
many TRBJ1-1 TRBV29-1 TRBD1 13 TGCAGCGGCACACAGGGGGGGAACACTGAAGCTTTCTTT CSGTQGGNTEAFF
few TRBJ2-5 TRBV5-1 TRBD2 16 TGCGCCAGCAGCGGGAAACTAGCGGGGGGATCTGAGACCCAGTACTTC CASSGKLAGGSETQYF
many TRBJ1-5 TRBV6-5 - 14 TGTGCCAGCAGTTACTGGGGGAGCGATCAGCCCCAGCATTTT CASSYWGSDQPQHF
many TRBJ2-5 TRBV20-1 - 14 TGCAGTGCTAGAATCCAGGGTTGGGGAGAGACCCAGTACTTC CSARIQGWGETQYF
many TRBJ1-2 TRBV2 TRBD1 17 TGTGCCAGCAGTGAAGCGGGACAGGGGGGATCTTTTTTTGGCTACACCTTC CASSEAGQGGSFFGYTF
many TRBJ2-2 TRBV6-2/TRBV6-3 - 11 TGTGCCAGCAGTGTAAGGGGGGAGCTGTTTTTT CASSVRGELFF
many TRBJ2-7 TRBV27 - 16 TGTGCCAGCAGTTCGCTCCCCCCGGGTAACTCCTACGAGCAGTACTTC CASSSLPPGNSYEQYF
many TRBJ1-5 TRBV20-1 - 13 TGCAGTGCCCCACAGGGAACAGGACAGCCCCAGCATTTT CSAPQGTGQPQHF
many TRBJ1-5 TRBV6-5 - 12 TGTGCCAGCAGTTCTATAGTAGGGCCCCAGCATTTT CASSSIVGPQHF
many TRBJ2-5 TRBV19 - 14 TGTGCCAGTAGTATAGGTGGAGCCCAACAGACCCAGTACTTC CASSIGGAQQTQYF
few TRBJ1-5 TRBV20-1 TRBD1 13 TGCAGTGCTAGAGGGACAGGGGATCAGCCCCAGCATTTT CSARGTGDQPQHF
many TRBJ1-5 TRBV6-2/TRBV6-3 - 17 TGTGCCAGCAGTTTTGGGTTAACGGCCGATATTAATCAGCCCCAGCATTTT CASSFGLTADINQPQHF
many TRBJ1-5 TRBV6-5 - 15 TGTGCCAGCAGTTACTCGATCGGGCCCGGTCAGCCCCAGCATTTT CASSYSIGPGQPQHF
- TRBJ2-5 TRBV7-6 TRBD2 15 TGTGCCAGCAGCTTAGCTGGGGACTACCGAGAGACCCAGTACTTC CASSLAGDYRETQYF
many TRBJ2-7 TRBV20-1 - 12 TGCAGTGCTAGGGGACGGATCTACGAGCAGTACTTC CSARGRIYEQYF
many TRBJ1-2 TRBV10-1 TRBD1 16 TGCGCCAGCAGTGAGTCGGCGGACAGGGTCGACTATGGCTACACCTTC CASSESADRVDYGYTF
many TRBJ1-2 TRBV9 - 15 TGTGCCAGCAGCGTAGATTTGGCTAGTCCTTATGGCTACACCTTC CASSVDLASPYGYTF
many TRBJ1-6 TRBV12-3/TRBV12-4 TRBD1 14 TGTGCCAGCAGTGTCGACAGGGGGTCGTCACCCCTCCACTTT CASSVDRGSSPLHF
many TRBJ2-5 TRBV7-2 - 12 TGTGCCAGCAGCTTTGGGGTGGAGACCCAGTACTTC CASSFGVETQYF
many TRBJ1-3 TRBV7-2 - 15 TGTGCCAGCAGCTTTAGTCAGGGTCCTGGAAACACCATATATTTT CASSFSQGPGNTIYF
many TRBJ2-2 TRBV19 - 16 TGTGCCAGCACTTCTAGTACGTCACTTGGCACCGGGGAGCTGTTTTTT CASTSSTSLGTGELFF
many TRBJ1-1 TRBV7-9 - 11 TGTGCCAGCAGCCCGACCTCTGAAGCTTTCTTT CASSPTSEAFF
many TRBJ1-1 TRBV27 - 14 TGTGCCAGCAGTGGGGCCCTTGCCCACACTGAAGCTTTCTTT CASSGALAHTEAFF
many TRBJ2-7 TRBV6-1 - 15 TGTGCCAGCAGCCTAACCGGGACTCTCAACTACGAGCAGTACTTC CASSLTGTLNYEQYF
many TRBJ2-5 TRBV7-2 - 14 TGTGCCAGCAGCTTTCAGAAGGGAAAAGAGACCCAGTACTTC CASSFQKGKETQYF
many TRBJ1-6 TRBV12-3/TRBV12-4 - 17 TGTGCCAGCAGTTGGCGGCGAGGGCCTACGGGGAATTCACCCCTCCACTTT CASSWRRGPTGNSPLHF
few TRBJ1-2 TRBV19 - 13 TGTGCCAGTAGTATCCCGGGGAAGGTGGGCTACACCTTC CASSIPGKVGYTF
many TRBJ2-5 TRBV6-2/TRBV6-3 TRBD1 14 TGTGCCAGCAGTTATACAGGGGCAAAAGAGACCCAGTACTTC CASSYTGAKETQYF
many TRBJ2-3 TRBV19 - 12 TGTGCCAGTAGTAATCTCCGTCAGCCCCAGTATTTT CASSNLRQPQYF